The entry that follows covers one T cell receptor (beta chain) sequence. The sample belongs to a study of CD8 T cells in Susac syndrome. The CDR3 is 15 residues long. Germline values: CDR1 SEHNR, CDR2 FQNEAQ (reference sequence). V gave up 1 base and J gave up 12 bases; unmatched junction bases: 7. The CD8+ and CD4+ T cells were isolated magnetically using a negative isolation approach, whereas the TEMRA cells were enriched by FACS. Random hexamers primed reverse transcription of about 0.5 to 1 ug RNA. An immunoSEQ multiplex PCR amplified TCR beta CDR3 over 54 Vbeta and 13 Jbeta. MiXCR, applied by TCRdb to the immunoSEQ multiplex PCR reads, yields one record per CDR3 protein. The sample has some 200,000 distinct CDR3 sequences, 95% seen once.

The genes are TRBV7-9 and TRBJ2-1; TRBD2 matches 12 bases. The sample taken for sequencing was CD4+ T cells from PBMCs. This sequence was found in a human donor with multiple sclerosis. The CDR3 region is CASSLVGLAGYGQFF. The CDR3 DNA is TGTGCCAGCAGCTTAGTCGGACTAGCGGGATATGGGCAGTTCTTC. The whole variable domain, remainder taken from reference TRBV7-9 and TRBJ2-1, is DTGVSQNPRHKITKRGQNVTFRCDPISEHNRLYWYRQTLGQGPEFLTYFQNEAQLEKSRLLSDRFSAERPKGSFSTLEIQRTEQGDSAMYLCASSLVGLAGYGQFFGPGTRLTVL.